This T cell receptor beta chain was captured by sequencing in a study of regulatory T cells in long-lasting Graves disease. Study-level results: Relative to newly diagnosed Graves' patients, persistent ones had lower TCR diversity. Study was limited to peripheral blood, excluding thyroid tissue. A reduction in accuracy may have resulted from the small sample size. Persistent disease samples used TRBV28, TRBJ1-2 and TRBJ2-5 preferentially.

Building the TCR beta libraries relied on iRepertoire HTBI primers, and CDR3 regions underwent Arm-PCR. TCRdb re-called the multiplex PCR reads with MiXCR, one entry per CDR3 protein. Of fewer than 400,000 distinct CDR3 sequences listed, around a fifth are singletons. As for this clonotype: Its cognate antigen is unknown. A clone one base away is much larger, so this may be a read error.

The time point was: persistent/refractory GD, antithyroid drugs over 5 years with positive TRAb. PBMC RNA was the source of the TCR library. This CDR3 spans 15 amino acids. Trimming shortened V by 3 bases and J by 4 bases, and 15 bases separated the two germline ends. Germline CDR1 reads LNHDA; CDR2 reads SQIVND (reference sequence). The chain carries TRBV19 and TRBJ2-5; D is unresolved. Sequenced material: peripheral blood mononuclear cells (PBMCs), taken when the disease was refractory, from a patient treated with antithyroid drugs. This TCR derives from a female donor with Graves disease. The CDR3 is CASSIRQAFSETQYF. DNA of the CDR3: TGTGCCAGTAGTATCAGGCAGGCTTTCTCAGAGACCCAGTACTTC.